This section outlines one T cell receptor beta chain sequence together with its context. Source study methods: The assay estimated nucleated cells by amplifying reference gene primers. Data came from immunoSEQ multiplex PCR; TCRdb stores just in-frame clones and leaves some out. The DNA gave D and trimming, while V, J and clone size come from that table. The data show some 62,000 clones, with around 82% seen just once and over 12% held by the top ten. The germline V gene encodes CDR1 SGHNT and CDR2 YYREEE (reference sequence). The CDR3 runs 17 residues. Deletions cut 0 bases from V and 4 bases from J, with 18 bases between. The sample originates from a study of blood T cell repertoires in COVID-19. The wider study: COVID-19 samples from acute and convalescent phases originated in the United States, Italy and Spain. Nucleic acid was either cDNA or gDNA, and it came from T cells, B-cell-depleted T cells, or PBMCs.

Seattle's cohort entered during active infection and was followed longitudinally. The specimen was peripheral blood. The chain has TRBV5-4 and TRBJ2-3; TRBD2 is a possible D gene (7 bases). This TCR came from a man in his 60s with COVID-19, enrolled during active disease. Here the CDR3 DNA reads TGTGCCAGCAGCTTGGGCCCTCTGGGAGGGGGTTCAGATACGCAGTATTTT. Translating it yields CASSLGPLGGGSDTQYF.